These T cell receptor beta chains were read from a single sample in a study of blood T cell repertoires in COVID-19. Profiling relied on immunoSEQ multiplex PCR, and the TCRdb table lists in-frame clones only, not all of them. Among 190,000 or so clones listed, 85% were seen once. The sequenced material came from PBMCs or T cells enriched from blood (not recorded which). The source is a man between 40 and 49 years old who had recovered from COVID-19. Both conserved end residues are part of each CDR3. Size is stated for part of the rows, as once, few or many counts, or as a class when the clone is expanded.

V,size,J,CDR3
TRBV6-2/TRBV6-3,.,TRBJ2-7,CASSYERSYEQYF
TRBV28,.,TRBJ1-2,CASSDSYGYTF
TRBV3-1/TRBV3-2,.,TRBJ2-2,CASSHWGGYTGELFF
TRBV29-1,.,TRBJ2-3,CSVGTSADTQYF
TRBV21-1,.,TRBJ2-2,CASSCRRSPHGANTGELFF
TRBV30,.,TRBJ1-5,CAYQRAGDPSNQPQHF
TRBV7-9,many,TRBJ1-2,CASSPGTF
TRBV5-1,.,TRBJ1-3,CASSQSPGQGFSGNTIYF
TRBV4-2,few,TRBJ2-7,CASSQEREGSYEQYF
TRBV18,.,TRBJ1-2,CASSPPGTVGNYGYTF
TRBV15,.,TRBJ2-5,CATSRDRLEEETQYF
TRBV27,once,TRBJ1-5,CASSFHGVDQPQHF
TRBV5-1,.,TRBJ2-7,CASSSKQGSSYEQYF
TRBV27,.,TRBJ2-5,CASSLAPDRGPRETQYF
TRBV6-5,.,TRBJ1-5,CASSYSSGEFQPQHF
TRBV6-6,once,TRBJ2-5,CASSYSQGMGQETQYF
TRBV27,.,TRBJ2-7,CASSLEGGASYEQYF
TRBV2,.,TRBJ1-5,CASRLDGQGGYSNQPQHF
TRBV19,.,TRBJ1-2,CASSIRDTSYGYTF
TRBV6-5,.,TRBJ2-7,CASSYSDTYYEQYF
TRBV28,.,TRBJ1-1,CASILQGSRTEAFF
TRBV7-8,.,TRBJ1-6,CASSLGGLSNNSPLHF
TRBV5-6,few,TRBJ2-7,CASSLDRLVGRYEQYF
TRBV27,.,TRBJ2-7,CASSPLLEGSGEQYF
TRBV19,.,TRBJ2-7,CASSIAHRGSEQYF
TRBV6-6,.,TRBJ1-1,CASSYGREVAFF